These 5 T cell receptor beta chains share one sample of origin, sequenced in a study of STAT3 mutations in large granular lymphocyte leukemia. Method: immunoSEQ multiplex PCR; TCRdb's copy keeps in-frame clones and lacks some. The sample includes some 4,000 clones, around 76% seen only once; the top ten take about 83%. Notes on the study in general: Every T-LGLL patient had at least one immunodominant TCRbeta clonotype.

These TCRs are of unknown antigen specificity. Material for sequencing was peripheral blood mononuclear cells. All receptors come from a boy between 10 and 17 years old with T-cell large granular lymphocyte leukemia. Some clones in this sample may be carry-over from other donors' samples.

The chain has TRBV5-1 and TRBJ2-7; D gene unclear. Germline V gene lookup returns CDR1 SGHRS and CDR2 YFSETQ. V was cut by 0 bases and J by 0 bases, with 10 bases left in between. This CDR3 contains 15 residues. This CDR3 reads CASSLEGRFSYEQYF. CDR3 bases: TGCGCCAGCAGCTTGGAGGGTCGCTTCTCCTACGAGCAGTACTTC.

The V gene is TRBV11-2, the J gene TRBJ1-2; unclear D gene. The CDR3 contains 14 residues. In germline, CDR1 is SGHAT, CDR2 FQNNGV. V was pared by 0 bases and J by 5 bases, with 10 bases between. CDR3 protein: CASSLDRRAYGYTF. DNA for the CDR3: TGTGCCAGCAGCTTAGATAGAAGGGCTTATGGCTACACCTTC.

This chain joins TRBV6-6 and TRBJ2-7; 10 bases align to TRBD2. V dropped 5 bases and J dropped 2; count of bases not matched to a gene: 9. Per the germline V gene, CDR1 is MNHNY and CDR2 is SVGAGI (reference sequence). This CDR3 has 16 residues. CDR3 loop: CASSTWGLAITYEQYF. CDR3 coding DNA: TGTGCCAGCAGTACGTGGGGACTAGCGATAACCTACGAGCAGTACTTC.

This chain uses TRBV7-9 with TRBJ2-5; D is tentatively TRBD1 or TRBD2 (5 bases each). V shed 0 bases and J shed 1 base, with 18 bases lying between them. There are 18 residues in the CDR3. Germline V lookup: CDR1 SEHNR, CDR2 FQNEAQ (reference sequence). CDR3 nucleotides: TGTGCCAGCAGCTTAGCCCCCGCCTCGGGACGCATCCAAGAGACCCAGTACTTC. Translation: CASSLAPASGRIQETQYF.

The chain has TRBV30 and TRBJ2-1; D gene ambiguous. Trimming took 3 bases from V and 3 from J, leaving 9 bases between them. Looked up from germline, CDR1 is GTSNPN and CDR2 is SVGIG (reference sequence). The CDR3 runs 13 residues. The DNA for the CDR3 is TGTGCCTGGAGGCCGGGCAGCTACAATGAGCAGTTCTTC. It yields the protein CAWRPGSYNEQFF.